This T cell receptor beta chain came from a study of somatic mutations in cytotoxic T cells in rheumatoid arthritis. Generated by immunoSEQ multiplex PCR, the TCRdb table keeps only in-frame clones and is missing some. The table records about 16,000 clones, 80% of them present only once. Germline V gene data show CDR1 as LNHDA and CDR2 as SQIVND (reference sequence). This CDR3 comprises 16 residues. J lost 2 bases, V lost 1 base, and 4 bases had no gene match. The clonotype comes from an adult with rheumatoid arthritis. Sample: CD8+ T cells sorted from blood. The chain links TRBV19 to TRBJ2-3, with 9 bases matching TRBD2. Here the CDR3 reads CASSIVPSGATDTQYF. The CDR3 DNA reads as TGTGCCAGTAGTATAGTACCTAGCGGGGCCACAGATACGCAGTATTTT.